This T cell receptor (beta chain) was sequenced in a study of cytomegalovirus exposure and HLA in healthy donors. Findings and limits, study-wide: What was likely a sequencing artifact was a cluster of highly shared sequence variants. Researchers catalogued 160 or so TCR beta chains as cytomegalovirus-associated. Usually a TCR sequence was rare, but some public TCRs were found in many donors.

This CDR3 region has 14 residues. Germline V gives CDR1 SGHRS, CDR2 YFSETQ. Trimming stripped 3 bases from V and 1 base from J, with 9 bases between. In the case of this clone: The antigen is undetermined.

A multiplex PCR was run with 60 Vbeta primers and 13 Jbeta primers. Sequencing used immunoSEQ multiplex PCR; TCRdb keeps in-frame clones, though not all of them. The repertoire consists of about 73,000 clones, with roughly four fifths occurring once and the leading ten covering over 10%. V is TRBV5-1 and J is TRBJ2-3, with D possibly TRBD1 on 6 matching bases. Sequenced: PBMCs. This TCR was sampled from a man between 65 and 85 years old in good health and CMV-seronegative. CDR3 coding DNA: TGCGCCAGCAGCTCGTCAGGGGGCACAGATACGCAGTATTTT. Amino acids: CASSSSGGTDTQYF.